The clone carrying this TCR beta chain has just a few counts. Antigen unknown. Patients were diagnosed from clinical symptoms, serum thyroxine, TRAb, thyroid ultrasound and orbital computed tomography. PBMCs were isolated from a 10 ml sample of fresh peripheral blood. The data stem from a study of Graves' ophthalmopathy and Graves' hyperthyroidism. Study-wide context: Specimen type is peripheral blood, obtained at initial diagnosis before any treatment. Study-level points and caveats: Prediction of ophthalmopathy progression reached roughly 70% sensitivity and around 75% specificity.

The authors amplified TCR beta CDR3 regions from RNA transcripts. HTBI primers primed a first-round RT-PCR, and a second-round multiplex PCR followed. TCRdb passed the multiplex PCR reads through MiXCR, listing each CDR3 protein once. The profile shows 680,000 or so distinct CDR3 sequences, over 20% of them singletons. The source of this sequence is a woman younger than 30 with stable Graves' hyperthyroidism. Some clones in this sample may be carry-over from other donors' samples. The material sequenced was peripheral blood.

As DNA, the CDR3 is TGTGCCAGCAGCTTAGCAGACAGAGTTAATTCACCCCTCCACTTT. Its protein is CASSLADRVNSPLHF. The V and J genes are TRBV11-2 and TRBJ1-6; possible D gene TRBD1, 5 bases. The germline V gene has CDR1 SGHAT and CDR2 FQNNGV. V was clipped by 1 base and J by 6 bases, with 10 bases between them. CDR3 length equals 15 residues.